The 12 T cell receptor beta chains in this list originate from one sample, sequenced in a study of blood T cell repertoires in COVID-19. Some clones are missing from TCRdb's copy, which holds only in-frame ones; the method was immunoSEQ multiplex PCR. In the table there are about 80,000 clones, 70% to 90% of which are singletons. Sequences were obtained from peripheral blood. The source of these receptors is a woman aged 80 or over with acute or convalescent COVID-19.

CDR3 nucleotide sequence: TGTGCCAGCACCGAGGACAGGGCATATCAGCCCCAGCATTTT. It specifies CASTEDRAYQPQHF. This chain uses TRBV2 with TRBJ1-5; 8 bases map to TRBD1. The germline V gene encodes CDR1 SNHLY and CDR2 FYNNEI. V dropped 7 bases and J dropped 5; count of bases not matched to a gene: 7. This CDR3 comprises 14 residues.

The chain has TRBV25-1 and TRBJ1-2; 9 positions match TRBD1. After removal of 3 bases from V and 2 bases from J, the junction contained 4 bases not matched to a gene. This CDR3 comprises 15 residues. Germline CDR1 is MGHDK and CDR2 is SYGVNS. CDR3 in DNA: TGTGCCAGCAGTGAGGGGGACAGGGTAAACTATGGCTACACCTTC. It specifies CASSEGDRVNYGYTF.

This clone was observed a handful of times. The chain has TRBV7-2 and TRBJ2-5, with 10 nucleotides matching TRBD1. There are 15 residues in the CDR3. With V trimmed by 5 bases and J by 5 bases, 8 bases remained unmatched. Germline V gives CDR1 SGHTA, CDR2 FQGNSA. The CDR3 region has the DNA TGTGCCAGCAGCCCGACAGGGGGCGGGTGGGAGACCCAGTACTTC. It yields the protein CASSPTGGGWETQYF.

This chain links TRBV7-3 with TRBJ1-6, with a possible D match to TRBD1 (5 bases). This CDR3 contains 14 residues. V lost 2 bases and J lost 5, with 7 bases in between. Germline lookup yields CDR1 SGHTA and CDR2 FQGTGA. As DNA, the CDR3 is TGTGCCAGCAGCTTAGGCAGGGATAATTCACCCCTCCACTTT. It codes for CASSLGRDNSPLHF.

The chain joins TRBV19 to TRBJ1-2; D not resolved. Between the trimmed V and J ends, which lost 3 bases and 8 bases, there was a span of 25 bases. The CDR3 contains 17 residues. CDR1 and CDR2 (germline): LNHDA, SQIVND (reference sequence). CDR3 region: CASSIGVGYTYDGGYTF. CDR3 DNA: TGTGCCAGTAGTATCGGGGTTGGTTACACCTACGATGGGGGCTACACCTTC.

This clone was found a few times. V gene TRBV12-5 combines with J gene TRBJ2-2; no clear D gene. Germline V gene lookup returns CDR1 LGHNT and CDR2 FRNRAP. Deletions cut 9 bases from V and 6 bases from J, with 8 bases between. The CDR3 extends over 11 amino acids. DNA of the CDR3: TGTGCTAGCGGGTACGCCGGGGAGCTGTTTTTT. Translated: CASGYAGELFF.

A remark on this clone: The same CDR3 can be traced to other DNA sequences in this sample. The V call is TRBV6-5, the J call TRBJ1-1; D possibly corresponds to TRBD1 (6 bases). Per germline, CDR1 MNHEY and CDR2 SVGAGI. Trimming removed 2 bases at V and 8 bases at J, with 9 bases between. The CDR3 covers 12 residues. The CDR3 coding sequence is TGTGCCAGCAGTTACCGCGGGGGCGAAGCTTTCTTT. The encoded protein is CASSYRGGEAFF.

The V and J genes are TRBV3-1 (or the pseudogene TRBV3-2) and TRBJ2-3; 13 bases fit TRBD2. Trimming took 4 bases from V and 6 from J; bases not matched to a gene: 4. The CDR3 covers 15 residues. The germline V gene encodes CDR1 LGHDT and CDR2 YNNKEL (reference sequence). The CDR3 reads CASSRGLAGDDTQYF. The CDR3 nucleotides read TGTGCCAGCAGCCGAGGACTAGCGGGAGATGATACGCAGTATTTT.

The chain couples TRBV3-1 (or the pseudogene TRBV3-2) to TRBJ1-2, with D hard to call. Trimming pared 4 bases from V and 8 bases from J, leaving 11 bases between. This CDR3 has 12 amino acids. The germline V gene has CDR1 LGHDT and CDR2 YNNKEL (reference sequence). CDR3 residues: CASSRQVGGYTF. CDR3 DNA sequence: TGTGCCAGCAGCCGCCAGGTTGGCGGCTACACCTTC.

V is TRBV6-4 and J is TRBJ2-2; D remains ambiguous. Germline values: CDR1 MRHNA, CDR2 SNTAGT. The germline V and J ends were trimmed by 5 bases and 1 base, with 8 bases remaining between them. The CDR3 covers 14 residues. CDR3 in amino acids: CASSKQLNTGELFF. DNA of the CDR3: TGTGCCAGCAGTAAACAGTTGAACACCGGGGAGCTGTTTTTT.

The rearrangement links TRBV21-1 to TRBJ1-6. TRBV21-1 is marked as a pseudogene. The CDR3 has 13 residues. The chain's CDR3 is CASSKCDYSPLHF. The CDR3 nucleotides are TGTGCCAGCAGCAAATGTGACTATTCACCCCTCCACTTT.

This chain joins TRBV9 and TRBJ2-2; 7 nucleotides align to TRBD1. The junction had 9 bases not matched to a gene; V was cut back by 3 bases and J by 4 bases. The CDR3 consists of 16 residues. Germline V gene sequence: CDR1 SGDLS, CDR2 YYNGEE. CDR3 DNA sequence: TGTGCCAGCAGCGCCGAGAGGACAGGCCCCACCGGGGAGCTGTTTTTT. It yields the protein CASSAERTGPTGELFF.